This T cell receptor (beta chain) was found in a study of shared clonotypes between healthy human individuals. Broader study findings: When naive CD4 clonotypes were compared across a few donors, 4% to 6.5% were shared. All-four-donor shared clonotypes had higher generation probabilities than non-shared clonotypes did.

Clones were read by immunoSEQ multiplex PCR, and TCRdb kept only the in-frame ones, dropping some. The sample has around 370,000 clones; about 96% are singletons. Germline V gives CDR1 SGHTA, CDR2 FQGNSA. Trimming stripped 5 bases from V and 2 bases from J, with 20 bases between. The CDR3 is made up of 17 amino acids. To note about this clone: Its antigen is not known.

This TCR derives from a man aged 25 to 45 in good health. Material for sequencing was memory CD8+ T cells sorted from blood. Stated subset: CD45RO+ cells pooled with CCR7-negative TemRA cells. V usage is TRBV7-2 and J usage is TRBJ2-3, with a possible D match to TRBD2 (6 bases). This CDR3 reads CASSPVRREYLTDTQYF. In nucleotides, the CDR3 is TGTGCCAGCAGCCCCGTCCGCCGGGAGTACCTCACAGATACGCAGTATTTT.